This TCR beta chain was observed in a study of T cell repertoires in cytomegalovirus infection. Study as a whole: Public TCR beta signatures were indicative of both CMV infection and a matching HLA type.

Trimming took 3 bases from V and 5 from J, leaving 20 bases between them. The CDR3 length is 17 residues. The sample holds many counts of this clonotype. Its antigen is currently unknown. TCRdb ran MiXCR on the reads and lists one entry per CDR3 protein. Found here are 750,000 to 900,000 distinct CDR3 sequences, around 29% of them singletons; the top ten hold about an eighth. The receptor was derived from a human donor in good health (CMV status not recorded). Some clones in this sample may be carry-over from other donors' samples. The specimen comprised cultured CD8+ T cells from PBMCs, sampled from culture after CMV antigen stimulation. The chain has TRBV12-3 or TRBV12-4 and TRBJ1-5; D may be TRBD1 (6 bases). The CDR3 bases are TGTGCCAGCAGTTTTATCGTACAGGGAAGGAGTTATCAGCCCCAGCATTTT. Residues: CASSFIVQGRSYQPQHF.